This T cell receptor beta chain was recovered during a study of technical replicates of blood from a few donors. Here immunoSEQ multiplex PCR was the method, and the copy in TCRdb shows in-frame clones only, minus some. The data hold about 94,000 clones, with 95% observed a single time. Germline loops: CDR1 LNHDA, CDR2 SQIVND (reference sequence). The CDR3 spans 12 residues. Trimming pared 2 bases from V and 10 bases from J, leaving 9 bases between. Sequencing input: T cells isolated from PBMCs. The TCR sequence derives from a human donor in good health. V usage is TRBV19 and J usage is TRBJ2-1; no definite D call. DNA of the CDR3: TGTGCCAGTAGTATAAATGGCTGGGAGCAGTTCTTC. Protein: CASSINGWEQFF.